This T cell receptor beta chain was captured by sequencing in a study of Graves' ophthalmopathy and Graves' hyperthyroidism. Study-wide background: Researchers obtained peripheral blood at initial diagnosis, before any treatment had begun. Findings of the study overall: Its predictions of ophthalmopathy progression gave the model 60% to 71% sensitivity and about 78% specificity.

Exclusion covered patients with other autoimmune diseases or uncontrolled infections (as well as pregnancy or lactation). This clonotype was picked up many times. Its antigen is unknown. Scientists amplified the TCR beta CDR3 regions from RNA transcripts. RT-PCR with HTBI primers came first, then second-round multiplex PCR. TCRdb reanalysed the multiplex PCR reads using MiXCR and keeps one entry per CDR3 protein. Of roughly 610,000 distinct CDR3 sequences in the sample, 22% are singletons; the top ten hold more than 5.5%. The CDR3 spans 15 residues. CDR1 and CDR2 from the germline V gene are KGHSH and LQKENI. Trimming removed 3 bases at V and 2 bases at J, with 13 bases between.

V gene TRBV18 combines with J gene TRBJ1-2, with D maybe TRBD1 (6 bases). The specimen was peripheral blood. This receptor was identified in a woman in her late teens or twenties with stable Graves' hyperthyroidism. Some clones in this sample may be carry-over from other donors' samples. DNA for the CDR3: TGTGCCAGCTCACCCCCCGTACAGGGAAACTATGGCTACACCTTC. This sequence encodes CASSPPVQGNYGYTF.